Presented here are 15 T cell receptor beta chains from one specimen sequenced in a study of T cell repertoires in cytomegalovirus infection. Their target antigens are unknown. Using its own MiXCR run on the reads, TCRdb lists one record per CDR3 protein. The sample lists about 270,000 distinct CDR3 sequences, less than 25% seen once, with approximately 19% in the top ten. Sequenced material: cultured PBMCs, taken from culture after CMV antigen stimulation. These receptor sequences come from a human donor in good health (CMV status not recorded). Some clones in this sample may be carry-over from other donors' samples.

There are a few counts of this clonotype. J is TRBJ2-1 and V is TRBV4-1; 9 bases are shared with TRBD1. This CDR3 spans 15 amino acids. Germline CDR1 reads MGHRA; CDR2 reads YSYEKL. The V and J ends lost 4 bases and 4 bases, in that order; junction bases with no gene match: 5. CDR3 protein: CASSPGQGLYNEQFF. CDR3 DNA: TGCGCCAGCAGCCCCGGACAGGGGCTATACAATGAGCAGTTCTTC.

The V gene is TRBV6-2 or TRBV6-3, the J gene TRBJ1-1; 9 bases are shared with TRBD1. J was trimmed by 0 bases and V by 6 bases; bases with no gene match: 8. The CDR3 has 16 amino acids. Looked up from germline, CDR1 is MNHEY and CDR2 is SVGEGT. CDR3 protein: CASRRTRDRVNTEAFF. The DNA of the CDR3 is TGTGCCAGCAGAAGGACCCGGGACAGGGTGAACACTGAAGCTTTCTTT.

This clonotype occurred a few times. The chain combines TRBV2 with TRBJ2-1, with D possibly being TRBD2 (5 bases). Germline CDR1 and CDR2: SNHLY and FYNNEI. This CDR3 is 15 amino acids long. Trimming removed 6 bases at V and 4 bases at J, with 16 bases between. The CDR3 DNA is TGTGCCAGCAGCGGCCCGGGGAAGCTTTACAATGAGCAGTTCTTC. It is translated as CASSGPGKLYNEQFF.

As for this clonotype: One end of the junction is discordant with germline, which a read error may explain. The gene calls are TRBV11-2 and TRBJ2-1, with a possible D match to TRBD2 (9 bases). This CDR3 contains 17 residues. The germline gives CDR1 SGHAT, CDR2 FQNNGV. Written as DNA, the CDR3 is TGTACCAGCACCTATACAGGGGGGAGGGTAGCGGGAGATGAGCAGTTCTTC. Its translation: CTSTYTGGRVAGDEQFF.

This clonotype was seen only a few times. The chain uses TRBV7-6 and TRBJ2-1; D is unclear. This CDR3 has 13 amino acids. Germline V gene sequence: CDR1 SGHVS, CDR2 FNYEAQ. V dropped 6 bases and J dropped 7 bases, with 13 bases sitting between them. CDR3 in DNA: TGTGCCAGCAGACGGATAGCCAATAATGAGCAGTTCTTC. Translating gives CASRRIANNEQFF.

This clonotype was seen a few times. The V call is TRBV5-6, the J call TRBJ2-1; TRBD2 might be the D (6 bases). The V and J ends lost 0 bases and 4 bases respectively, with 14 bases between them. The CDR3 sequence is 16 residues long. In germline, CDR1 is SGHDT, CDR2 YYEEEE. CDR3 residues: CASSLGWDWAYNEQFF. The CDR3 DNA reads TGTGCCAGCAGCTTGGGGTGGGACTGGGCTTACAATGAGCAGTTCTTC.

This clonotype was counted at least ten times. The chain joins TRBV7-2 to TRBJ2-3, with D unresolved. The V end lost 7 bases, the J end lost 0 bases, and 11 bases lay between the germline ends. Germline-derived CDR1 and CDR2 are SGHTA and FQGNSA. The CDR3 covers 14 residues. The CDR3 region is CASISNPSTDTQYF. DNA of the CDR3: TGTGCCAGCATCTCCAACCCTAGCACAGATACGCAGTATTTT.

The V call is TRBV28, the J call TRBJ2-5; no reliable D call. The CDR3 covers 13 residues. Trimming stripped 5 bases from V and 5 bases from J, with 12 bases between. Per the germline V gene, CDR1 is MDHEN and CDR2 is SYDVKM. DNA for the CDR3: TGTGCCAGCAGTCCAACCCTGATGGAGACCCAGTACTTC. Its translation: CASSPTLMETQYF. The full variable domain, with the rest looked up from reference TRBV28 and TRBJ2-5, is DVKVTQSSRYLVKRTGEKVFLECVQDMDHENMFWYRQDPGLGLRLIYFSYDVKMKEKGDIPEGYSVSREKKERFSLILESASTNQTSMYLCASSPTLMETQYFGPGTRLLVL.

This chain uses TRBV28 with TRBJ1-2; D might be TRBD1 (6 bases). The CDR3 sequence is 15 residues long. V lost 8 bases and J 9 bases, leaving 25 bases between the germline ends. Germline CDR1 reads MDHEN; CDR2 reads SYDVKM. This CDR3 reads CASAIWGGNRASYTF. As DNA, the CDR3 is TGTGCCAGCGCCATATGGGGGGGGAACAGGGCTAGCTACACCTTC.

This clonotype was counted at least ten times. The rearrangement links TRBV5-4 to TRBJ2-3; 8 nucleotides line up with TRBD2. With 1 base clipped from V and 2 bases from J, the junction kept 6 bases outside the gene matches. Per the germline V gene, CDR1 is SGHNT and CDR2 is YYREEE (reference sequence). The CDR3 has 16 residues. CDR3: CASSLSGLAFTDTQYF. The CDR3, as DNA: TGTGCCAGCAGCTTGTCTGGACTAGCATTCACAGATACGCAGTATTTT.

This clonotype was recorded at least ten times. This chain connects TRBV7-2 to TRBJ2-1; either TRBD1 or TRBD2 may fit D (5 bases each). The CDR3 length is 13 residues. CDR1 is SGHTA and CDR2 is FQGNSA in the germline V gene. V was trimmed by 3 bases and J by 12 bases, leaving 15 bases between them. The CDR3 loop is CASSFKGPSLQFF. CDR3 nucleotide sequence: TGTGCCAGCAGCTTTAAGGGACCTAGCTTGCAGTTCTTC.

The table lists this clonotype with a few counts. The chain carries TRBV7-3 and TRBJ2-1; no reliable D call. Trimming cost V 1 base and J 8 bases, with 9 bases left between them. In germline, CDR1 is SGHTA, CDR2 FQGTGA. This CDR3 is built from 13 residues. CDR3 amino acids: CASSLSPRDEQFF. CDR3 coding DNA: TGTGCCAGCAGCTTAAGTCCTAGGGATGAGCAGTTCTTC.

This clonotype was detected many times. V is TRBV7-2 and J is TRBJ2-5, with 7 bases aligning to TRBD2. V gave up 5 bases and J gave up 1 base; unmatched junction bases: 4. This CDR3 is 14 amino acids long. Looked up from germline, CDR1 is SGHTA and CDR2 is FQGNSA. The CDR3 protein is CASSERTSQETQYF. CDR3 nucleotides: TGTGCCAGCAGCGAAAGGACTAGCCAAGAGACCCAGTACTTC.

This clonotype appeared a few times. The chain employs TRBV29-1 and TRBJ1-5; D remains ambiguous. With 6 bases removed from V and 4 bases from J, the gap between germline ends came to 10 bases. The germline CDR1 and CDR2 sequences are SQVTM and ANQGSEA. CDR3 length equals 12 residues. Here the CDR3 reads CSVANRNQPQHF. In DNA form, the CDR3 reads TGCAGCGTCGCTAACAGAAATCAGCCCCAGCATTTT.

The chain uses TRBV2 and TRBJ1-1; no firm D call. Trimming took off 1 base at V and 2 bases at J, with 8 bases between the two ends. The CDR3 contains 14 residues. Germline CDR1 reads SNHLY; CDR2 reads FYNNEI. Written as DNA, the CDR3 is TGTGCCAGCAGTGAAGTCGGACTTAACACTGAAGCTTTCTTT. Protein product: CASSEVGLNTEAFF.